One sample yielded the 20 T cell receptor beta chains listed below, sequenced in a study of blood T cell repertoires in COVID-19. The data were produced by immunoSEQ multiplex PCR, yet TCRdb's version contains in-frame clones alone and is incomplete. The sample lists 200,000 to 250,000 clones, 75% to 90% seen once, with just over 3% in the top ten. The sample consisted of peripheral blood. These receptors all come from a woman aged 25 to 39 who had recovered from COVID-19.

The V and J genes are TRBV29-1 and TRBJ1-2, with 9 nucleotides matching TRBD1. The V and J ends lost 7 bases and 4 bases, in that order; junction bases with no gene match: 7. Germline V lookup: CDR1 SQVTM, CDR2 ANQGSEA. The CDR3 is 13 residues long. The CDR3 DNA reads TGCAGCGCCCTTGTACAGGGGGCCTATGGCTACACCTTC. Residues: CSALVQGAYGYTF.

The genes are TRBV5-5 and TRBJ2-2; 8 positions match TRBD1. With V trimmed by 4 bases and J by 1 base, 9 bases remained unmatched. The V gene's germline CDR1 is SGHKS and CDR2 YYEKEE (reference sequence). The CDR3 is 17 residues long. The CDR3 DNA reads TGTGCCAGCAGCAAGGTACCGACAGGGGTGAACACCGGGGAGCTGTTTTTT. Amino acids: CASSKVPTGVNTGELFF.

The chain has TRBV7-9 and TRBJ1-6, with TRBD1 identical over 7 bases. This CDR3 has 15 amino acids. V dropped 5 bases and J dropped 3; count of bases not matched to a gene: 4. Germline loops: CDR1 SEHNR, CDR2 FQNEAQ (reference sequence). The CDR3 protein is CASSPTGSYNSPLHF. DNA for the CDR3: TGTGCCAGCAGCCCGACAGGGAGCTATAATTCACCCCTCCACTTT.

The CDR3 DNA reads TGTGCCAGCAGCTTGGCGGGGGGCTCCTACGAGCAGTACTTC. Protein product: CASSLAGGSYEQYF. The V call is TRBV13, the J call TRBJ2-7; TRBD2 matches 8 bases. CDR3 length equals 14 residues. Germline CDR1 reads PRHDT; CDR2 reads FYEKMQ (reference sequence). J was trimmed by 0 bases and V by 3 bases; bases with no gene match: 1.

The V gene is TRBV7-2, the J gene TRBJ2-1; 10 positions match TRBD2. Unmatched junction bases numbered 6, after V lost 4 bases and J lost 3 bases. This CDR3 is built from 16 residues. The germline V gene has CDR1 SGHTA and CDR2 FQGNSA. The CDR3 DNA reads TGTGCCAGCAGCTCGAGAAGACTAGCGGGCTACAATGAGCAGTTCTTC. Protein product: CASSSRRLAGYNEQFF.

This chain uses TRBV29-1 with TRBJ1-2; D unclear. Germline V CDR1 and CDR2: SQVTM, ANQGSEA. The CDR3 loop spans 21 amino acids. Trimming removed 3 bases at V and 0 bases at J, with 32 bases between. The CDR3 DNA sequence: TGCAGCGTTGATTTGGCGGCAGAGTCGCTTCGGTCGAGGCTTCCTAACTATGGCTACACCTTC. Encoded protein: CSVDLAAESLRSRLPNYGYTF.

This clone was seen once. The V and J genes are TRBV5-5 and TRBJ1-4, with 7 bases aligning to TRBD1. CDR1 is SGHKS, CDR2 YYEKEE, per germline (reference sequence). The CDR3 runs to 16 residues. The J segment lost 8 bases and the V segment lost 4 bases, leaving 14 bases of the junction unmatched. In DNA, the CDR3 is TGTGCCAGCAGCCCGGTGGCGACAGGGATTCAGGAAAAACTGTTTTTT. Translation gives CASSPVATGIQEKLFF. Full variable domain (outside the CDR3, taken from reference TRBV5-5 and TRBJ1-4): DAGVTQSPTHLIKTRGQQVTLRCSPISGHKSVSWYQQVLGQGPQFIFQYYEKEERGRGNFPDRFSARQFPNYSSELNVNALLLGDSALYLCASSPVATGIQEKLFFGSGTQLSVL.

The chain joins TRBV6-6 to TRBJ2-5, with 9 bases identical to TRBD2. There are 19 residues in the CDR3. V dropped 5 bases and J dropped 5; count of bases not matched to a gene: 21. The germline CDR1 and CDR2 sequences are MNHNY and SVGAGI (reference sequence). The CDR3 coding sequence is TGTGCCAGCAGTCCACGCGGACTAGCGATATTTGGTACTCCGGAGACCCAGTACTTC. Encoded protein: CASSPRGLAIFGTPETQYF.

The chain uses TRBV6-1 and TRBJ2-6; D uncertain. V lost 8 bases to trimming and J lost 0 bases, with 14 bases between them. The CDR3 has 16 amino acids. CDR1 is MNHNS, CDR2 SASEGT, per germline. The CDR3 sequence: CASGARSSSGANVLTF. Here the CDR3 DNA reads TGTGCCAGCGGTGCCAGATCCAGCTCTGGGGCCAACGTCCTGACTTTC.

The V and J genes are TRBV5-5 and TRBJ2-1, with TRBD1 as a possible D gene (5 bases). Germline CDR1 and CDR2: SGHKS and YYEKEE (reference sequence). The CDR3 runs 17 residues. Trimming removed 0 bases at V and 4 bases at J, with 17 bases between. The CDR3 protein is CASSLESDSPLYNEQFF. The CDR3, as DNA: TGTGCCAGCAGCTTGGAATCTGACAGCCCTTTATACAATGAGCAGTTCTTC.

The V gene is TRBV1, the J gene TRBJ1-6; the table assigns TRBD1, which was not confirmed against the DNA. TRBV1 is noted as a pseudogene. The length of the CDR3 is 21 residues. The CDR3 protein is CTSSQDSLVNFHGQGNSPLHF. As DNA, the CDR3 is TGCACCAGCAGCCAAGATTCTCTGGTGAATTTCCACGGGCAGGGTAATTCACCCCTCCACTTT.

The V and J genes are TRBV7-9 and TRBJ2-2; a possible D gene is TRBD1 (6 bases). V was pared by 3 bases and J by 5 bases, with 13 bases between. CDR3 length: 15 residues. In germline, CDR1 is SEHNR, CDR2 FQNEAQ (reference sequence). CDR3 DNA: TGTGCCAGCAGCTTCCTTTCAGGGGAAACCGGGGAGCTGTTTTTT. Translating it yields CASSFLSGETGELFF.

J is TRBJ2-2 and V is TRBV27; D may be TRBD1 (6 bases). The CDR3 consists of 15 residues. The germline V gene encodes CDR1 MNHEY and CDR2 SMNVEV (reference sequence). Trimming shortened V by 2 bases and J by 5 bases, and 12 bases separated the two germline ends. In nucleotides, the CDR3 is TGTGCCAGCAGTTTAAACCAGGGGTGGACCGGGGAGCTGTTTTTT. This codes for CASSLNQGWTGELFF.

This clone came up once. The chain carries TRBV4-1 and TRBJ2-7, with 13 bases aligning to TRBD2. CDR3 length: 16 residues. Germline V lookup: CDR1 MGHRA, CDR2 YSYEKL. The V and J ends lost 1 base and 2 bases, in that order; junction bases with no gene match: 2. DNA of the CDR3: TGCGCCAGCAGCCAAGGACTAGCGGGGGGAACCTACGAGCAGTACTTC. Encoded protein: CASSQGLAGGTYEQYF.

The genes are TRBV4-2 and TRBJ1-6; a possible D gene is TRBD1 (6 bases). Germline CDR1 reads LGHNA; CDR2 reads YNFKEQ. There are 15 residues in the CDR3. V was trimmed by 0 bases and J by 9 bases, leaving 12 bases between them. In DNA form, the CDR3 reads TGTGCCAGCAGCCAAGATGTGGCAGGGGTTTCACCCCTCCACTTT. Translating gives CASSQDVAGVSPLHF.

V usage is TRBV19 and J usage is TRBJ1-4, with a weak D call TRBD1 (5 bases). The CDR3 has 16 amino acids. Germline values: CDR1 LNHDA, CDR2 SQIVND (reference sequence). V lost 3 bases, J lost 6 bases, and 17 bases lay in between. The CDR3 reads CASSIIRQNADEKLFF. CDR3 DNA: TGTGCCAGTAGTATTATTCGACAGAATGCTGATGAAAAACTGTTTTTT.

J is TRBJ2-1 and V is TRBV19; TRBD2 matches 11 bases. CDR1 is LNHDA, CDR2 SQIVND, per germline (reference sequence). After removal of 4 bases from V and 7 bases from J, the junction contained 6 bases not matched to a gene. CDR3 length: 15 residues. CDR3 region: CASSTLAGVLNEQFF. In DNA, the CDR3 is TGTGCCAGTAGTACACTAGCGGGGGTTTTGAATGAGCAGTTCTTC.

The DNA for the CDR3 is TGTGCCAGCAGTTCGACGGGGGGCACAGATACGCAGTATTTT. This gives the protein CASSSTGGTDTQYF. The J gene is TRBJ2-3, the V gene TRBV6-5; a weak D match, TRBD2 (6 bases). V lost 4 bases and J lost 1, with 9 bases in between. The CDR3 has 14 residues. Germline V CDR1 and CDR2: MNHEY, SVGAGI.

The chain links TRBV27 to TRBJ2-1, with TRBD2 identical over 12 bases. The length of the CDR3 is 14 residues. Germline assignment: CDR1 MNHEY and CDR2 SMNVEV (reference sequence). J lost 9 bases, V lost 5 bases, and 5 bases had no gene match. The CDR3 DNA reads as TGTGCCAGCAGTCTAGCGGGGGGGCCACTTGAGCAGTTCTTC. It yields the protein CASSLAGGPLEQFF.

The chain has TRBV5-1 and TRBJ2-3; weak D call: TRBD2 (6 bases). The V end lost 0 bases, the J end lost 10 bases, and 18 bases lay between the germline ends. This CDR3 contains 15 residues. Per germline, CDR1 SGHRS and CDR2 YFSETQ. Written as DNA, the CDR3 is TGCGCCAGCAGCTTGGGCAGTATGGGACTCACACCGCAGTATTTT. Protein sequence: CASSLGSMGLTPQYF.